These 9 T cell receptor beta chains came from one sample sequenced in a study of blood T cell repertoires in COVID-19. Here immunoSEQ multiplex PCR was the method, and the copy in TCRdb shows in-frame clones only, minus some. The sample lists 300,000 or so clones, over 75% occurring once. The specimen sequenced was peripheral blood. All receptors derive from a woman between 50 and 59 years old who had recovered from COVID-19.

The chain couples TRBV7-6 to TRBJ2-2; 9 nucleotides align to TRBD1. V lost 5 bases and J lost 4; bases outside the gene matches: 17. CDR1 is SGHVS, CDR2 FNYEAQ, per germline. The CDR3 consists of 19 residues. The CDR3 loop is CASSVTGWDRDYSTGELFF. The CDR3 DNA follows: TGTGCCAGCAGCGTTACGGGGTGGGACAGGGATTATTCCACCGGGGAGCTGTTTTTT.

The rearrangement links TRBV4-3 to TRBJ2-4, with 8 bases aligning to TRBD1. The CDR3 runs to 16 residues. In germline, CDR1 is LGHNA, CDR2 YSLEER. The V and J ends lost 4 bases and 3 bases, in that order; junction bases with no gene match: 8. CDR3 in amino acids: CASSPALGQGKNIQYF. Here the CDR3 DNA reads TGCGCCAGCAGCCCCGCCCTCGGACAGGGCAAAAACATTCAGTACTTC.

The genes are TRBV6-5 and TRBJ2-7, with 8 bases identical to TRBD1. The ends lost 2 bases at V and 2 bases at J; junction bases unmatched: 2. Germline lookup yields CDR1 MNHEY and CDR2 SVGAGI. This CDR3 comprises 14 residues. The CDR3 sequence: CASSYKDRAYEQYF. The CDR3 DNA reads TGTGCCAGCAGTTACAAGGACAGGGCCTACGAGCAGTACTTC.

The rearrangement joins TRBV6-2 or TRBV6-3 to TRBJ2-7, with D possibly TRBD1 on 6 matching bases. The CDR3 is 17 amino acids. Trimming removed 0 bases from V and 0 bases from J, with 15 bases in between. Germline assignment: CDR1 MNHEY and CDR2 SVGEGT. The CDR3 protein is CASSYSPGAVPSYEQYF. The CDR3 DNA sequence: TGTGCCAGCAGTTACTCGCCAGGGGCAGTCCCCTCCTACGAGCAGTACTTC.

This clone was picked up one time. The CDR3 reads CASRNRGSEAFF. The CDR3, as DNA: TGTGCCAGCAGGAACAGGGGATCTGAAGCTTTCTTT. V gene TRBV6-6 combines with J gene TRBJ1-1, with 7 bases lining up with TRBD1. CDR3 length: 12 residues. Germline-derived CDR1 and CDR2 are MNHNY and SVGAGI (reference sequence). V lost 6 bases and J lost 6; bases outside the gene matches: 4.

This clone was counted between two and nine times. CDR3 loop: CASSLAISQTDTQYF. In nucleotides, the CDR3 is TGTGCCAGCAGCTTAGCCATTAGCCAGACAGATACGCAGTATTTT. The rearrangement joins TRBV7-8 to TRBJ2-3; D ambiguous. Germline CDR1 is SGHVS and CDR2 is FQNEAQ. V lost 0 bases and J lost 3, with 10 bases in between. The CDR3 runs to 15 residues.

This rearrangement joins TRBV24-1 to TRBJ1-2, with D perhaps TRBD1 (6 bases). CDR1 is KGHDR, CDR2 SFDVKD, per germline. V lost 5 bases and J lost 6, with 12 bases in between. The CDR3 is made up of 13 amino acids. DNA of the CDR3: TGTGCCACCAGTGTAAGGGGGTCAGATGGCTACACCTTC. Its translation is CATSVRGSDGYTF.

The rearrangement joins TRBV21-1 to TRBJ2-3; the listed D gene, TRBD1, was not tested against the DNA. TRBV21-1 is a pseudogene segment. The CDR3 totals 18 residues. In DNA form, the CDR3 reads TGTGCCAGCAGCAACCGACCGACAGATCCCACTAGCACAGATACGCAGTATTTT. Translated, it gives CASSNRPTDPTSTDTQYF.

This clone is a singleton in its sample. The chain is built from TRBV6-2 or TRBV6-3 and TRBJ2-5, with 11 bases aligning to TRBD2. After removal of 7 bases from V and 2 bases from J, the junction contained 12 bases not matched to a gene. This CDR3 has 17 amino acids. Germline V gives CDR1 MNHEY, CDR2 SVGEGT. The CDR3 here is CASTPSGGPLLQETQYF. CDR3 coding DNA: TGTGCCAGCACCCCTAGCGGGGGGCCGCTCTTACAAGAGACCCAGTACTTC.